The 30 T cell receptor beta chains below all came from one sample that was sequenced in a study of blood T cell repertoires in COVID-19. TCRdb's table, derived via immunoSEQ multiplex PCR, lists solely in-frame clones and lacks some. The table has 200,000 to 250,000 clones, roughly nine tenths seen once. Sequencing used PBMCs or T cells enriched from blood (not recorded which). These receptor sequences come from a woman in her 30s who had recovered from COVID-19.

The rearrangement joins TRBV7-9 to TRBJ1-2; TRBD1 agrees at 9 bases. Per germline, CDR1 SEHNR and CDR2 FQNEAQ (reference sequence). CDR3 length: 16 amino acids. V dropped 5 bases and J dropped 4; count of bases not matched to a gene: 11. For the CDR3, the DNA is TGTGCCAGCAGCGTTCCGGGACAGGGTTTTGGCTATGGCTACACCTTC. It specifies CASSVPGQGFGYGYTF.

This sequence joins TRBV6-5 and TRBJ2-4; a possible D gene is TRBD2 (6 bases). The length of the CDR3 is 15 residues. V was clipped by 6 bases and J by 8 bases, with 20 bases between them. The germline V gene has CDR1 MNHEY and CDR2 SVGAGI. In DNA, the CDR3 is TGTGCCAGCAGCCTAGGGACTTCCCGCTTCGACATTCAGTACTTC. Translation: CASSLGTSRFDIQYF.

The gene calls are TRBV3-1 (or the pseudogene TRBV3-2) and TRBJ2-5, with TRBD1 matching 7 bases. Germline lookup yields CDR1 LGHDT and CDR2 YNNKEL (reference sequence). The CDR3 is 15 residues long. V lost 6 bases to trimming and J lost 4 bases; unmatched junction nucleotides: 11. CDR3 sequence reads: CASSLMTGILETQYF. The CDR3 DNA sequence: TGTGCCAGCAGTCTCATGACAGGGATCTTAGAGACCCAGTACTTC.

V is TRBV24-1 and J is TRBJ1-5; maybe TRBD1 (6 bases). V was clipped by 5 bases and J by 3 bases, with 7 bases between them. Germline V CDR1 and CDR2: KGHDR, SFDVKD. CDR3 length: 13 amino acids. The CDR3 is CATSAGANQPQHF. In nucleotides, the CDR3 is TGTGCCACCAGTGCAGGGGCCAATCAGCCCCAGCATTTT.

The gene calls are TRBV19 and TRBJ2-5; possibly TRBD2 for D (6 bases). The CDR3 contains 13 residues. Germline V gives CDR1 LNHDA, CDR2 SQIVND (reference sequence). Trimming took off 5 bases at V and 2 bases at J, with 9 bases between the two ends. The CDR3 bases are TGTGCCAGTAGTTTGGAGGGGCAAGAGACCCAGTACTTC. Translated: CASSLEGQETQYF.

This chain connects TRBV5-5 to TRBJ2-3; D gene ambiguous. The V and J ends lost 0 bases and 6 bases respectively, with 11 bases between them. The germline gives CDR1 SGHKS, CDR2 YYEKEE (reference sequence). This CDR3 is 14 amino acids long. The CDR3: CASSLGNEWDTQYF. The CDR3 DNA is TGTGCCAGCAGCTTGGGCAACGAGTGGGATACGCAGTATTTT.

V gene TRBV7-3 combines with J gene TRBJ2-2; no clear D gene. The V end lost 2 bases, the J end lost 1 base, and 8 bases lay between the germline ends. CDR1 is SGHTA and CDR2 is FQGTGA in the germline V gene. The CDR3 is 15 amino acids. The CDR3 nucleotides are TGTGCCAGCAGCTTAGAGAGTATGAACACCGGGGAGCTGTTTTTT. The encoded protein is CASSLESMNTGELFF.

This clone was recorded once. This sequence joins TRBV18 and TRBJ1-4, with a weak D call TRBD1 (6 bases). V dropped 1 base and J dropped 5 bases, with 14 bases sitting between them. The CDR3 length is 16 residues. CDR1 and CDR2 from the germline V gene are KGHSH and LQKENI. CDR3 sequence (DNA): TGTGCCAGCTCACCACGTGGGGGGGCCCTGAATGAAAAACTGTTTTTT. As protein: CASSPRGGALNEKLFF. Full variable domain (outside the CDR3, taken from reference TRBV18 and TRBJ1-4): NAGVMQNPRHLVRRRGQEARLRCSPMKGHSHVYWYRQLPEEGLKFMVYLQKENIIDESGMPKERFSAEFPKEGPSILRIQQVVRGDSAAYFCASSPRGGALNEKLFFGSGTQLSVL.

The chain joins TRBV27 to TRBJ2-7; a possible D gene is TRBD1 (5 bases). The V gene's germline CDR1 is MNHEY and CDR2 SMNVEV (reference sequence). Between the trimmed V and J ends, which lost 3 bases and 0 bases, there was a span of 12 bases. There are 15 residues in the CDR3. The CDR3 nucleotides read TGTGCCAGCAGTTTGTCGGACACCCCCTCCTACGAGCAGTACTTC. Amino acid sequence: CASSLSDTPSYEQYF.

In this sample, this clone turned up once. The chain employs TRBV15 and TRBJ1-3; D is ambiguous. Trimming pared 8 bases from V and 1 base from J, leaving 15 bases between. The length of the CDR3 is 15 residues. Germline V lookup: CDR1 LNHNV, CDR2 YYDKDF (reference sequence). For the CDR3, the DNA is TGTGCCACCCAGCGGCGTTCACAATCTGGAAACACCATATATTTT. As protein: CATQRRSQSGNTIYF.

The chain combines TRBV7-2 with TRBJ2-3; 10 bases fit TRBD2. The CDR3 is made up of 17 amino acids. V shed 3 bases, J shed 5 bases, and the junction held 11 bases outside the gene matches. Germline V lookup: CDR1 SGHTA, CDR2 FQGNSA. The CDR3 protein is CASSLMASGGAVDTQYF. Written as DNA, the CDR3 is TGTGCCAGCAGCTTGATGGCGAGCGGGGGGGCCGTAGATACGCAGTATTTT.

The chain uses TRBV4-3 and TRBJ1-6; D is possibly TRBD1 (5 bases). Trimming left V 1 base short and J 10 bases short, with 11 bases between. This CDR3 is built from 14 residues. Germline V gene data show CDR1 as LGHNA and CDR2 as YSLEER. In DNA form, the CDR3 reads TGCGCCAGCAGCCAAGGGGGGGGGTTATCACCCCTCCACTTT. It is translated as CASSQGGGLSPLHF.

The V gene is TRBV12-3 or TRBV12-4, the J gene TRBJ1-5; no clear D. CDR3 size: 12 residues. Trimming left V 3 bases short and J 6 bases short, with 6 bases between. CDR3 coding DNA: TGTGCCAGCAGTTTGGGAGTTCAGCCCCAGCATTTT. This translates into CASSLGVQPQHF.

The chain recombines TRBV7-3 with TRBJ1-3; 7 bases map to TRBD1. The germline gives CDR1 SGHTA, CDR2 FQGTGA. The CDR3 totals 15 residues. The V segment lost 6 bases and the J segment 6 bases; nucleotides outside the gene matches: 11. The CDR3 reads CASRRDRVIENTIYF. The DNA of the CDR3 is TGTGCCAGCAGACGAGACAGGGTAATTGAAAACACCATATATTTT.

The V gene is TRBV13, the J gene TRBJ1-4, with D tentatively TRBD1 (5 bases). Trimming pared 5 bases from V and 5 bases from J, leaving 12 bases between. The CDR3 is made up of 14 amino acids. Germline assignment: CDR1 PRHDT and CDR2 FYEKMQ (reference sequence). The CDR3 protein is CASSITGWNEKLFF. The DNA for the CDR3 is TGTGCCAGCAGCATAACAGGATGGAATGAAAAACTGTTTTTT.

This clone occurred a few times. The rearrangement joins TRBV7-8 to TRBJ1-3; D uncertain. Trimming removed 1 base from V and 0 bases from J, with 16 bases in between. This CDR3 has 18 residues. Per the germline V gene, CDR1 is SGHVS and CDR2 is FQNEAQ. The CDR3 DNA sequence: TGTGCCAGCAGCTTAGATGCGGGTTGGTCGGACTCTGGAAACACCATATATTTT. Protein product: CASSLDAGWSDSGNTIYF.

This clone was recorded only once. This chain uses TRBV4-3 with TRBJ1-1, with D hard to call. The germline V and J ends were trimmed by 1 base and 1 base, with 7 bases remaining between them. CDR1 is LGHNA, CDR2 YSLEER, per germline. The CDR3 runs 14 residues. The CDR3 is CASSQGHQNTEAFF. The CDR3 DNA follows: TGCGCCAGCAGCCAAGGACACCAGAACACTGAAGCTTTCTTT.

V gene TRBV3-1 (or the pseudogene TRBV3-2) combines with J gene TRBJ2-2, with D perhaps TRBD2 (5 bases). Trimming left V 6 bases short and J 1 base short, with 9 bases between. The germline V gene has CDR1 LGHDT and CDR2 YNNKEL (reference sequence). This CDR3 contains 14 residues. The CDR3 spells CASRLALNTGELFF. The CDR3 coding sequence is TGTGCCAGCAGGCTAGCTTTGAACACCGGGGAGCTGTTTTTT.

The rearrangement joins TRBV4-3 to TRBJ2-1; D might be TRBD1 (6 bases). The ends were cut back, 1 base at V and 8 bases at J, with 18 bases in the middle. This CDR3 is built from 16 residues. Germline lookup yields CDR1 LGHNA and CDR2 YSLEER. The CDR3 nucleotides read TGCGCCAGCAGCCAAGCCAAAGACAGGCCTCCCGATGAGCAGTTCTTC. Translating it yields CASSQAKDRPPDEQFF.

The table lists this clone with a count of one. The chain is built from TRBV5-1 and TRBJ2-5, with D possibly being TRBD2 (5 bases). The CDR3 contains 14 residues. The germline V gene has CDR1 SGHRS and CDR2 YFSETQ. V was clipped by 0 bases and J by 5 bases, with 11 bases between them. CDR3 protein: CASSLGPSSETQYF. The CDR3 coding sequence is TGCGCCAGCAGCTTGGGCCCCTCTAGCGAGACCCAGTACTTC. Full variable domain (rest looked up from reference TRBV5-1 and TRBJ2-5): KAGVTQTPRYLIKTRGQQVTLSCSPISGHRSVSWYQQTPGQGLQFLFEYFSETQRNKGNFPGRFSGRQFSNSRSEMNVSTLELGDSALYLCASSLGPSSETQYFGPGTRLLVL.

The chain combines TRBV29-1 with TRBJ1-5; perhaps TRBD1 as D (6 bases). Germline V gene sequence: CDR1 SQVTM, CDR2 ANQGSEA. The CDR3 extends over 14 amino acids. The germline V and J ends were trimmed by 4 bases and 0 bases, with 10 bases remaining between them. CDR3 sequence: CSVVGTNSNQPQHF. The CDR3 coding sequence is TGCAGCGTTGTAGGGACAAATAGCAATCAGCCCCAGCATTTT.

V and J are TRBV6-2 or TRBV6-3 and TRBJ2-5, with 11 positions matching TRBD2. This CDR3 has 16 amino acids. Germline V gene lookup returns CDR1 MNHEY and CDR2 SVGEGT. The V gene end was trimmed by 2 bases and the J gene end by 5 bases; junction bases not matched to a gene: 7. The CDR3 DNA reads TGTGCCAGCAGTTACGGTAGCGGGGGGGCCGGGGAGACCCAGTACTTC. This sequence encodes CASSYGSGGAGETQYF.

The chain carries TRBV10-2 and TRBJ1-2; D perhaps matches TRBD1 (6 bases). CDR3 length equals 15 residues. Per the germline V gene, CDR1 is WSHSY and CDR2 is SAAADI. With 1 base removed from V and 0 bases from J, the gap between germline ends came to 9 bases. CDR3: CASSEWTAANYGYTF. Written as DNA, the CDR3 is TGCGCCAGCAGTGAGTGGACAGCAGCTAACTATGGCTACACCTTC.

V usage is TRBV7-9 and J usage is TRBJ2-7; tentatively, D is TRBD1 (5 bases). CDR1 is SEHNR, CDR2 FQNEAQ, per germline (reference sequence). CDR3 size: 14 residues. V was clipped by 1 base and J by 3 bases, with 10 bases between them. This CDR3 reads CASSLVVGVYEQYF. The CDR3 DNA sequence: TGTGCCAGCAGCTTAGTGGTAGGGGTCTACGAGCAGTACTTC.

The J gene is TRBJ2-7, the V gene TRBV18, with a possible D match to TRBD1 (6 bases). CDR1 and CDR2 from the germline V gene are KGHSH and LQKENI. CDR3 size: 14 residues. V shed 2 bases and J shed 6 bases, with 14 bases lying between them. CDR3 sequence reads: CASSPGLGAGEQYF. CDR3 sequence (DNA): TGTGCCAGCTCACCAGGCTTGGGGGCTGGCGAGCAGTACTTC.

The rearrangement uses TRBV2 and TRBJ2-6; 9 bases align to TRBD2. V shed 6 bases and J 3 bases; nucleotides not matched to a gene: 6. The CDR3 sequence is 16 residues long. Germline CDR1 is SNHLY and CDR2 is FYNNEI. CDR3 region: CASSPAGGYGANVLTF. The CDR3 DNA follows: TGTGCCAGCAGCCCAGCGGGGGGTTATGGGGCCAACGTCCTGACTTTC.

The V gene is TRBV29-1, the J gene TRBJ2-5; 9 bases map to TRBD2. The CDR3 has 14 amino acids. The germline V gene has CDR1 SQVTM and CDR2 ANQGSEA. With V trimmed by 0 bases and J by 2 bases, 1 base remained unmatched. The CDR3 loop reads CSVEEAGGQETQYF. The CDR3 nucleotides are TGCAGCGTTGAAGAAGCGGGGGGACAAGAGACCCAGTACTTC.

The DNA for the CDR3 is TGCGCCAGCAGCCAAGTATGGGGGGAGGGTAATTACTATGGCTACACCTTC. The encoded protein is CASSQVWGEGNYYGYTF. The chain combines TRBV4-3 with TRBJ1-2, with D possibly being TRBD1 (5 bases). Germline values: CDR1 LGHNA, CDR2 YSLEER. The CDR3 is 17 amino acids. Trimming pared 1 base from V and 3 bases from J, leaving 18 bases between.

This chain uses TRBV24-1 with TRBJ1-2; D remains ambiguous. V lost 7 bases to trimming and J lost 5 bases, with 4 bases between them. The CDR3 has 10 amino acids. Germline CDR1 reads KGHDR; CDR2 reads SFDVKD. This CDR3 reads CATRSYGYTF. The CDR3 region has the DNA TGTGCCACCAGGTCTTATGGCTACACCTTC.

The chain couples TRBV24-1 to TRBJ2-2; 16 positions match TRBD2. Germline V gene data show CDR1 as KGHDR and CDR2 as SFDVKD. With 7 bases clipped from V and 3 bases from J, the junction kept 7 bases outside the gene matches. The CDR3 runs 18 residues. CDR3 sequence (DNA): TGTGCCACCAGCGGGACTAGCGGGGGGGCCTGGGACACCGGGGAGCTGTTTTTT. Amino acid sequence: CATSGTSGGAWDTGELFF.